This T cell receptor beta chain was captured by sequencing in a study of blood T cell repertoires in COVID-19. Study as a whole: Sources were T cells, B-cell-depleted T cells, or PBMCs; the material itself was cDNA or gDNA.

CDR3 size: 16 residues. Germline-derived CDR1 and CDR2 are SGHTA and FQGNSA. After removal of 2 bases from V and 9 bases from J, the junction contained 9 bases not matched to a gene. Original analysis: It was from reference gene primer amplification that nucleated cell counts were estimated. Data came from immunoSEQ multiplex PCR; TCRdb stores just in-frame clones and leaves some out. The D gene and trimming were derived from the DNA, and the V and J assignments and clone size from that table. In the table there are approximately 100,000 clones, over 65% of which are singletons. This chain links TRBV7-2 with TRBJ2-1, with 11 nucleotides matching TRBD2. The TCR was taken from an older man with COVID-19, enrolled during active disease. Sample: peripheral blood. CDR3: CASSLRISGRAIEQFF. In DNA, the CDR3 is TGTGCCAGCAGCTTACGAATTAGCGGGAGGGCAATTGAGCAGTTCTTC.